A selection of T cell receptor beta chains follows, all from one sample in a study of shared clonotypes between healthy human individuals. Generated by immunoSEQ multiplex PCR, the TCRdb table keeps only in-frame clones and is missing some. Among 1.5 million to 2.5 million clones listed, approximately 94% were seen once. Material for sequencing was naive CD8+ T cells sorted from blood. The source of these receptors is a man younger than 35 in good health. CDR3s include the opening cysteine and the closing phenylalanine or tryptophan. The D gene is left open where the match is weak. Not all rows give a size; the values are once, few, many and, for expanded clones, a class.

cdr3_nt: TGTGCCAGCAGCTTAGATACAGGGGGCTATTACGAGCAGTACTTC; cdr3_aa: CASSLDTGGYYEQYF; d_call: TRBD1; clone_size: NA; v_call: TRBV7-8; j_call: TRBJ2-7
cdr3_nt: TGTGCCAGCAGGCAAAGCGGGGGAAGGGAGACCCAGTACTTC; cdr3_aa: CASRQSGGRETQYF; d_call: TRBD2; clone_size: NA; v_call: TRBV27; j_call: TRBJ2-5
cdr3_nt: TGTGCCTGGAGTGGACAGTCGGTATCAAACTATGGCTACACCTTC; cdr3_aa: CAWSGQSVSNYGYTF; d_call: NA; clone_size: NA; v_call: TRBV30; j_call: TRBJ1-2
cdr3_nt: TGTGCCAGCTCCTTGCCCCAAGAGACCCAGTACTTC; cdr3_aa: CASSLPQETQYF; d_call: NA; clone_size: once; v_call: TRBV28; j_call: TRBJ2-5
cdr3_nt: TGTGCCAGCAGTTTATGGGGGGGACAGTCCGGGGAGCTGTTTTTT; cdr3_aa: CASSLWGGQSGELFF; d_call: NA; clone_size: NA; v_call: TRBV28; j_call: TRBJ2-2
cdr3_nt: TGTGCCAGCAGTTACTCGGACGGGGAGCGCACCTACGAGCAGTACTTC; cdr3_aa: CASSYSDGERTYEQYF; d_call: NA; clone_size: NA; v_call: TRBV6-5; j_call: TRBJ2-7
cdr3_nt: TGTGCCAGCAGCGCGGGACAGTCCACCTCTGGAAACACCATATATTTT; cdr3_aa: CASSAGQSTSGNTIYF; d_call: TRBD1; clone_size: NA; v_call: TRBV9; j_call: TRBJ1-3
cdr3_nt: TGCACCAGCAGCCGAGCCGGGACTAGGGTCAATGAGCAGTTCTTC; cdr3_aa: CTSSRAGTRVNEQFF; d_call: NA; clone_size: NA; v_call: TRBV1; j_call: TRBJ2-1
cdr3_nt: TGTGCCAGCAGCTTACTCGATACGCAGTATTTT; cdr3_aa: CASSLLDTQYF; d_call: NA; clone_size: few; v_call: TRBV7-9; j_call: TRBJ2-3
cdr3_nt: TGCAGCGTTGAAAAGGGAAACTACGAGCAGTACTTC; cdr3_aa: CSVEKGNYEQYF; d_call: NA; clone_size: NA; v_call: TRBV29-1; j_call: TRBJ2-7
cdr3_nt: TGTGCCAGCAGTTCCAAGTCGTCGTACGAGCAGTACTTC; cdr3_aa: CASSSKSSYEQYF; d_call: NA; clone_size: once; v_call: TRBV27; j_call: TRBJ2-7
cdr3_nt: TGTGCCTGGAGGGGAACGGGACAGGGGGACTACGAGCAGTACTTC; cdr3_aa: CAWRGTGQGDYEQYF; d_call: TRBD1; clone_size: NA; v_call: TRBV30; j_call: TRBJ2-7
cdr3_nt: TGTGCCAGCAGCGAGACAGGGTCGGGGAATGAGCAGTTCTTC; cdr3_aa: CASSETGSGNEQFF; d_call: TRBD1; clone_size: NA; v_call: TRBV7-6; j_call: TRBJ2-1
cdr3_nt: TGCGCCAGCAGCCAAGGATGGGACAGCGGAGACACCATATATTTT; cdr3_aa: CASSQGWDSGDTIYF; d_call: TRBD1; clone_size: NA; v_call: TRBV4-1; j_call: TRBJ1-3
cdr3_nt: TGTGCCAGCACCCTCCTCCGTGGGGGGATATATGGCTACACCTTC; cdr3_aa: CASTLLRGGIYGYTF; d_call: NA; clone_size: NA; v_call: TRBV6-1; j_call: TRBJ1-2
cdr3_nt: TGTGCCAGCAGCAACGACGCCCAAGAGACCCAGTACTTC; cdr3_aa: CASSNDAQETQYF; d_call: NA; clone_size: NA; v_call: TRBV7-9; j_call: TRBJ2-5
cdr3_nt: TGTGCCAGCAGCAAAGTTCCCAAGATGGGACCAATCACCCCCCAGCATTTT; cdr3_aa: CASSKVPKMGPITPQHF; d_call: NA; clone_size: NA; v_call: TRBV21-1; j_call: TRBJ1-5